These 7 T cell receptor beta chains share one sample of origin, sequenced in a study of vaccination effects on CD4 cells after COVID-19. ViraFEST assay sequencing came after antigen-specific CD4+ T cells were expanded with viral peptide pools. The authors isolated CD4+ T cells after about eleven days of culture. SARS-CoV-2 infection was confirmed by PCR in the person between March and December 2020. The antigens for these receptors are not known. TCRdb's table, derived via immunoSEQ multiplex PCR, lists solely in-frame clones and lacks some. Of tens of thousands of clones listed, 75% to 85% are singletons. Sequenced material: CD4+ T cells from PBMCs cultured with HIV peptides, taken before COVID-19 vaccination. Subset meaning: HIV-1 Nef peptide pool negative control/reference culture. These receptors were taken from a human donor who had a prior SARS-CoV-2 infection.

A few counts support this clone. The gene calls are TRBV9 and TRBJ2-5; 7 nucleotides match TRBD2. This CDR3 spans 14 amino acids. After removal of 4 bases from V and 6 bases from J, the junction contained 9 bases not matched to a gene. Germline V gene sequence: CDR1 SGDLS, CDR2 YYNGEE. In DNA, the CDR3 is TGTGCCAGCAGCTCGGCGGGAGTCGCGAAGACCCAGTACTTC. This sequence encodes CASSSAGVAKTQYF.

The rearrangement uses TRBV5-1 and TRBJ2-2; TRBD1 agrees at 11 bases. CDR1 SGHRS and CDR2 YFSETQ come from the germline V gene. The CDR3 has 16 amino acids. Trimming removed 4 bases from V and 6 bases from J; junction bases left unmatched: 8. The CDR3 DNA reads TGCGCCAGCAGCCCCGGACAGGGGGCAGGTTCCGGGGAGCTGTTTTTT. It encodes CASSPGQGAGSGELFF.

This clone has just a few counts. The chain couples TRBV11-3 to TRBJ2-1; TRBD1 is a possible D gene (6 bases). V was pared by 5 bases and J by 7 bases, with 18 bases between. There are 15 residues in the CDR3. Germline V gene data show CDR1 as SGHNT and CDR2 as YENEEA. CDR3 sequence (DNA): TGTGCCAGCAGCCCCGGGGAAACAGGGCGGAATGAGCAGTTCTTC. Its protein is CASSPGETGRNEQFF.

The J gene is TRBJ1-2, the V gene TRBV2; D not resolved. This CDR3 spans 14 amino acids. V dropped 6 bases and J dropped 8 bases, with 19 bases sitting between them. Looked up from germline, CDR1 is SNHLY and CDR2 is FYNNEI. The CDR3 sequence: CASRPRSRLLGYTF. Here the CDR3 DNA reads TGTGCCAGCAGACCCCGGTCCAGGTTGTTGGGCTACACCTTC.

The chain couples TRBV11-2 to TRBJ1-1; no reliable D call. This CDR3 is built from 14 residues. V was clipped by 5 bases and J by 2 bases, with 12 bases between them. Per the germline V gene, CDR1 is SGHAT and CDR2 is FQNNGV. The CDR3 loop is CASSPTRGNTEAFF. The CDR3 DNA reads TGTGCCAGCAGCCCCACCCGGGGAAACACTGAAGCTTTCTTT.

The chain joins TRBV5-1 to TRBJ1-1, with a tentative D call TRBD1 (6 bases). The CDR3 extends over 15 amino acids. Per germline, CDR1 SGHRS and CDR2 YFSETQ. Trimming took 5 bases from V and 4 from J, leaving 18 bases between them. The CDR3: CASRQIQGLTTEAFF. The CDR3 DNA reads TGCGCCAGCAGACAGATACAGGGTTTGACCACTGAAGCTTTCTTT.

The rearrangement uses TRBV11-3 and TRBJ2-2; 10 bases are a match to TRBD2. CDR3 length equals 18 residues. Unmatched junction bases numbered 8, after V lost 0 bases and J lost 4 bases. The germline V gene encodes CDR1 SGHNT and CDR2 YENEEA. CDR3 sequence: CASSLDLAGDPSTGELFF. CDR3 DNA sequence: TGTGCCAGCAGCTTAGATCTAGCGGGGGACCCGAGCACCGGGGAGCTGTTTTTT.